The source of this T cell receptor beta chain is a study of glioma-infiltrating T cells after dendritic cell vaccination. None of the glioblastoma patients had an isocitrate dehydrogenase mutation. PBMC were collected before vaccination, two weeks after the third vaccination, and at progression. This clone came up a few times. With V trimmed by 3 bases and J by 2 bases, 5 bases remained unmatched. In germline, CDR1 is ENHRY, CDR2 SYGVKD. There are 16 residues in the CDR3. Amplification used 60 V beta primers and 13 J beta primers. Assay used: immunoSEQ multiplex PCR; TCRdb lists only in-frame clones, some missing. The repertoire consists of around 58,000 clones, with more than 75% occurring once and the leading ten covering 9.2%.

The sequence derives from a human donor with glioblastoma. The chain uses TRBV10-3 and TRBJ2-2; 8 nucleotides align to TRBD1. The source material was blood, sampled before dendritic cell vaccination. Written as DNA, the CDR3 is TGTGCCATCAGTGATGCCGGGACAGGCAACACCGGGGAGCTGTTTTTT. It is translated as CAISDAGTGNTGELFF.